The rows below give T cell receptor beta chains drawn from one sample of a study of shared T cell receptors in the human thymus. Sequencing used immunoSEQ multiplex PCR; TCRdb keeps in-frame clones, though not all of them. This table holds some 720,000 clones, roughly 90% found once. The sample was also reused in another study, on human thymus T cells.

The sequencing input was thymocytes. Receptor source: a boy younger than two with a congenital heart defect. Each CDR3 is given with its conserved first and last residue. D genes are given only for firm matches. Expanded clones get a size class; other rows say once, few or many, or leave the size out.

J,V,size,D,CDR3,DNA
TRBJ2-3,TRBV19,NA,NA,CASSWRGQAGVTDTQYF,TGTGCCAGTAGTTGGAGGGGGCAAGCGGGAGTGACAGATACGCAGTATTTT
TRBJ1-5,TRBV9,NA,TRBD1,CASSVGDRTGDQPQHF,TGTGCCAGCAGCGTAGGGGATAGGACAGGGGATCAGCCCCAGCATTTT
TRBJ2-5,TRBV19,few,NA,CASSTARAQYF,TGTGCCAGTAGTACTGCTCGGGCCCAGTACTTC
TRBJ2-5,TRBV6-5,NA,TRBD1,CASSRQGFETQYF,TGTGCCAGCAGTCGACAGGGCTTCGAGACCCAGTACTTC
TRBJ2-7,TRBV18,NA,TRBD1,CASPGTGGGYEQYF,TGTGCCAGCCCCGGGACAGGGGGTGGCTACGAGCAGTACTTC
TRBJ2-5,TRBV6-6,NA,NA,CATITGETQYF,TGTGCCACCATCACTGGAGAGACCCAGTACTTC
TRBJ2-1,TRBV29-1,NA,NA,CSVGTGNEQFF,TGCAGCGTTGGGACTGGTAATGAGCAGTTCTTC
TRBJ1-2,TRBV25-1,NA,TRBD1,CASRGTGGIYGYTF,TGTGCCAGCAGGGGGACAGGGGGCATCTATGGCTACACCTTC
TRBJ1-1,TRBV2,NA,TRBD1,CASRGQGAEAFF,TGTGCCAGCAGAGGACAGGGGGCGGAAGCTTTCTTT
TRBJ2-2,TRBV19,NA,TRBD2,CAAREAGGELFF,TGTGCGGCCCGGGAGGCGGGCGGGGAGCTGTTTTTT
TRBJ1-5,TRBV6-5,NA,TRBD1,CASGTGPSQPQHF,TGTGCCAGCGGGACAGGGCCGTCTCAGCCCCAGCATTTT
TRBJ1-2,TRBV6-5,NA,NA,CASSYRLRDYGYTF,TGTGCCAGCAGTTACCGCCTCCGGGACTATGGCTACACCTTC
TRBJ2-4,TRBV7-3,NA,TRBD2,CASSHSSGRNIQYF,TGTGCCAGCAGCCACTCTAGCGGGAGAAACATTCAGTACTTC
TRBJ2-5,TRBV19,NA,TRBD2,CASSLRLAGGKETQYF,TGTGCCAGTAGTTTACGACTAGCGGGAGGAAAAGAGACCCAGTACTTC
TRBJ2-1,TRBV27,NA,TRBD2,CASSPGLAGACSSYNEQFF,TGTGCCAGCAGTCCGGGACTAGCGGGGGCCTGCTCCTCCTACAATGAGCAGTTCTTC